This T cell receptor (beta chain) was sequenced in a study of T cell repertoires in cytomegalovirus infection (dated by TCRdb to about 2019). For the wider study: Peptide stimulations targeted recently identified HLA-C-restricted CMV epitopes, whose presentation resists viral immunomodulation, together with well-studied HLA-B-restricted epitopes. The HLA type of each donor mattered for the analysis, because public TCR beta signatures pointed to carriage of CMV infection along with the matching HLA type.

Explained via the paper, the treatment or condition label denotes: in vitro stimulation with specific CMV peptide epitopes to enrich CMV-specific T cells. General findings and caveats noted by the study authors: In both this cohort and an independent cohort of 350 to 400 donors, the cumulative frequency of public TCR beta family members distinguished carriers of CMV infection plus the relevant HLA type. The ex vivo response was dominated by HLA-C-restricted CMV-specific TCR beta clonotypes, which also provided the single most frequent clonotype in two of eight donors.

For this clonotype: There is no known antigen for this receptor. The sample holds no much larger clone one base away, and base qualities are not on file.

Sequencer: Illumina HiSeq 1500. Clones were called with MiXCR by TCRdb after fastp trimmed the public reads at Q25, and only in-frame beta chains were retained. One record per CDR3 amino acid sequence lists the most common genes and DNA. Across this sample there are roughly 70,000 distinct CDR3 sequences, with roughly 22% seen only once. The top ten clonotypes cover roughly two thirds of the sample. Germline trimming: 2 bases from V, 7 bases from J; junction bases outside gene matches: 8. Reading the germline V gene (reference sequence) gives CDR1 MNHEY and CDR2 SMNVEV. The CDR3 numbers 15 residues from cysteine through phenylalanine. CDR3 DNA only is kept here, 45 bases in frame from base 1.

This receptor was identified in a human donor in good health (CMV status not recorded). Some clones in this sample may be carry-over from other donors' samples. This specimen consisted of CD8+ T cells from cultured PBMCs, obtained from culture after CMV antigen stimulation. The rearrangement joined TRBV27 to TRBJ2-1; 7 central bases correspond to TRBD2. CDR3 loop: CASSLIPGGFNEQFF. The nucleotide sequence reads as follows: TGTGCCAGCAGTTTAATACCCGGGGGGTTTAATGAGCAGTTCTTC.